The entry below describes one TCR beta chain. This CDR3 contains 12 residues. V was trimmed by 5 bases and J by 8 bases, leaving 10 bases between them. Germline CDR1 reads SGHTA; CDR2 reads FQGNSA. The data stem from a study of blood T cell repertoires in COVID-19. Overall study: The United States, Italy and Spain supplied acute and convalescent COVID-19 samples.

Under the authors' procedure: Quantification of nucleated cells was approximated via reference gene primer amplification. This table comes from immunoSEQ multiplex PCR, and its TCRdb copy is limited to in-frame clones, with some not included. V and J calls and clone size follow that table, whereas D and trimming were derived from the DNA. Among about 190,000 clones listed, around 91% were seen once. The sequenced material came from peripheral blood. The sequence derives from a man aged 45 to 65 with acute or convalescent COVID-19. The chain joins TRBV7-2 to TRBJ2-4; D uncertain. CDR3 DNA sequence: TGTGCCAGCAGCCCCCCTATGGACATTCAGTACTTC. Translated, it gives CASSPPMDIQYF. The full variable domain, completed using reference TRBV7-2 and TRBJ2-4, is GAGVSQSPSNKVTEKGKDVELRCDPISGHTALYWYRQSLGQGLEFLIYFQGNSAPDKSGLPSDRFSAERTGGSVSTLTIQRTQQEDSAVYLCASSPPMDIQYFGAGTRLSVL.